The 21 T cell receptor beta chains in this list originate from one sample, sequenced in a study of early T cells in non-severe SARS-CoV-2 infection. TCRdb reanalysed the 5' RACE reads using MiXCR and keeps one entry per CDR3 protein. The repertoire holds approximately 56,000 distinct CDR3 sequences, with more than 9.5% as singletons. Sequenced input: whole blood. The origin of the receptors is an adult who was a healthcare worker with PCR-confirmed SARS-CoV-2 infection or an uninfected control (not recorded which).

The chain has TRBV27 and TRBJ2-7; 12 bases fit TRBD1. The CDR3 contains 14 residues. V gave up 8 bases and J gave up 3 bases; unmatched junction bases: 5. Germline V gene data show CDR1 as MNHEY and CDR2 as SMNVEV (reference sequence). In DNA, the CDR3 is TGTGCCAGCCGGGGACAGGGGGCCTTCTACGAGCAGTACTTC. Its translation: CASRGQGAFYEQYF.

With regard to this clonotype: Given a much more abundant clone one base away, this may be a read error. The CDR3 region is CASSQDGGLGGQPQHF. CDR3 DNA sequence: TGTGCCAGCAGCCAAGATGGGGGACTGGGAGGTCAGCCCCAGCATTTT. J is TRBJ1-5 and V is TRBV4-2; possible D gene TRBD1, 5 bases. The CDR3 is made up of 16 amino acids. Trimming took 0 bases from V and 6 from J, leaving 15 bases between them. In germline, CDR1 is LGHNA, CDR2 YNFKEQ.

This clonotype was picked up a small number of times. CDR3 nucleotide sequence: TGCAGTGCTAGAAGGGGGGTTGGCACTGAAGCTTTCTTT. It translates to CSARRGVGTEAFF. J is TRBJ1-1 and V is TRBV20-1; maybe TRBD1 (6 bases). The CDR3 sequence is 13 residues long. Germline lookup yields CDR1 DFQATT and CDR2 SNEGSKA (reference sequence). V was shortened by 2 bases and J by 4 bases, with 11 bases between the two germline ends.

This clonotype turned up a few times. This sequence joins TRBV4-2 and TRBJ2-3, with 8 bases fitting TRBD2. CDR1 and CDR2 from the germline V gene are LGHNA and YNFKEQ. The CDR3 runs to 18 residues. V lost 2 bases to trimming and J lost 2 bases; unmatched junction nucleotides: 12. The CDR3 DNA follows: TGTGCCAGCAGCCAAAACCGGGGGGGTTACGATCACACAGATACGCAGTATTTT. This gives the protein CASSQNRGGYDHTDTQYF.

The chain couples TRBV7-2 to TRBJ1-1; TRBD1 might be the D (6 bases). Germline lookup yields CDR1 SGHTA and CDR2 FQGNSA. Trimming stripped 5 bases from V and 5 bases from J, with 15 bases between. The CDR3 consists of 14 residues. CDR3 nucleotide sequence: TGTGCCAGCAGCCCCTATACAGGGTTGACTGAAGCTTTCTTT. It specifies CASSPYTGLTEAFF.

This clonotype has ten or more counts. This chain's CDR3 is CASSLMASALDEQFF. DNA for the CDR3: TGTGCCAGCAGTTTGATGGCGTCTGCCCTCGATGAGCAGTTCTTC. V and J are TRBV27 and TRBJ2-1; D not resolved. CDR1 and CDR2 from the germline V gene are MNHEY and SMNVEV (reference sequence). V gave up 3 bases and J gave up 8 bases, with 17 bases separating them. The CDR3 has 15 residues.

This clonotype was detected many times. The gene calls are TRBV11-2 and TRBJ1-3; no clear D. Trimming shortened V by 5 bases and J by 10 bases, and 9 bases separated the two germline ends. The germline gives CDR1 SGHAT, CDR2 FQNNGV. This CDR3 contains 11 residues. The CDR3 bases are TGTGCCAGCAGCCCCCGTGAAACCATATATTTT. It is translated as CASSPRETIYF. Variable domain in full (rest from reference TRBV11-2 and TRBJ1-3): EAGVAQSPRYKIIEKRQSVAFWCNPISGHATLYWYQQILGQGPKLLIQFQNNGVVDDSQLPKDRFSAERLKGVDSTLKIQPAKLEDSAVYLCASSPRETIYFGEGSWLTVV.

This clonotype was counted between two and nine times. The chain carries TRBV15 and TRBJ2-1; TRBD1 matches 7 bases. The CDR3 spans 14 residues. CDR1 is LNHNV and CDR2 is YYDKDF in the germline V gene (reference sequence). Trimming cost V 8 bases and J 7 bases; bases outside gene matches: 11. The CDR3 loop is CATLGQDLGNEQFF. CDR3 sequence (DNA): TGTGCCACCCTCGGACAGGACCTTGGGAATGAGCAGTTCTTC.

This clonotype occurred a few times. The chain is built from TRBV7-9 and TRBJ2-1, with 9 bases lining up with TRBD2. J lost 7 bases, V lost 5 bases, and 9 bases had no gene match. The germline gives CDR1 SEHNR, CDR2 FQNEAQ (reference sequence). The CDR3 runs to 15 residues. The DNA of the CDR3 is TGTGCCAGCAGCGTTAGCGGGAGTTTCGTAAATGAGCAGTTCTTC. Protein sequence: CASSVSGSFVNEQFF.

The V gene is TRBV6-2 or TRBV6-3, the J gene TRBJ2-1; D might be TRBD1 or TRBD2, each matching 5 bases. Germline loops: CDR1 MNHEY, CDR2 SVGEGT. Trimming pared 8 bases from V and 8 bases from J, leaving 16 bases between. The CDR3 loop spans 13 amino acids. Here the CDR3 DNA reads TGTGCCAGCCATATGGGGGTGTCTTATGAGCAGTTCTTC. Translating it yields CASHMGVSYEQFF.

There are many counts of this clonotype. The V and J genes are TRBV5-1 and TRBJ2-3, with D perhaps given as TRBD1 or TRBD2 (6 bases each). Germline lookup yields CDR1 SGHRS and CDR2 YFSETQ. CDR3 length: 14 amino acids. Trimming stripped 9 bases from V and 4 bases from J, with 18 bases between. The CDR3 nucleotides are TGCGCCACCAATGGGGGCGGGGTAGCAGATACGCAGTATTTT. Residues: CATNGGGVADTQYF.

The V call is TRBV7-9, the J call TRBJ2-1; 9 nucleotides align to TRBD1. From germline, CDR1 is SEHNR and CDR2 FQNEAQ (reference sequence). The ends lost 6 bases at V and 6 bases at J; junction bases unmatched: 6. The CDR3 is made up of 14 amino acids. The DNA of the CDR3 is TGTGCCAGCAGGCGGGGACAGGGAATCAATGAGCAGTTCTTC. Its translation: CASRRGQGINEQFF.

This clonotype came up a few times. The chain joins TRBV29-1 to TRBJ2-1, with unresolved D. This CDR3 region has 13 residues. Trimming removed 1 base at V and 3 bases at J, with 7 bases between. Looked up from germline, CDR1 is SQVTM and CDR2 is ANQGSEA. CDR3 protein: CSVEGTDYNEQFF. The CDR3, as DNA: TGCAGCGTTGAAGGGACGGACTACAATGAGCAGTTCTTC.

The rearrangement links TRBV20-1 to TRBJ2-7; D possibly corresponds to TRBD2 (5 bases). Germline V gene data show CDR1 as DFQATT and CDR2 as SNEGSKA (reference sequence). The CDR3 totals 14 residues. Trimming removed 5 bases from V and 7 bases from J, with 21 bases in between. CDR3 sequence (DNA): TGCAGTGCTCCCCCAAAAGCGGCTCGTGATGAGCAGTACTTC. Its protein product is CSAPPKAARDEQYF.

The V call is TRBV7-9, the J call TRBJ2-7, with unresolved D. CDR1 and CDR2 (germline): SEHNR, FQNEAQ (reference sequence). The V gene lost 3 bases and the J gene lost 6 bases, with 15 bases spanning the gap. The CDR3 is 14 residues long. The CDR3 region is CASSLTLATGEQYF. The CDR3 DNA sequence: TGTGCCAGCAGCTTGACGTTGGCGACGGGCGAGCAGTACTTC.

A few counts support this clonotype. The chain is built from TRBV25-1 and TRBJ2-7, with a weak D call TRBD1 (5 bases). Trimming shortened V by 6 bases and J by 4 bases, and 7 bases separated the two germline ends. Germline values: CDR1 MGHDK, CDR2 SYGVNS. The CDR3 loop spans 11 amino acids. This chain's CDR3 is CASRTGYEQYF. The CDR3 bases are TGTGCCAGCAGAACAGGTTACGAGCAGTACTTC.

At least ten counts were recorded for this clonotype. The chain couples TRBV6-5 to TRBJ2-7, with D perhaps TRBD2 (5 bases). The germline CDR1 and CDR2 sequences are MNHEY and SVGAGI. This CDR3 region has 13 residues. V lost 4 bases and J 1 base, leaving 8 bases between the germline ends. CDR3 in amino acids: CASSFGESYEQYF. CDR3 nucleotide sequence: TGTGCCAGCAGTTTCGGGGAGTCCTACGAGCAGTACTTC.

This clonotype has a count of ten or more. The V gene is TRBV2, the J gene TRBJ1-2, with TRBD1 matching 7 bases. There are 19 residues in the CDR3. Trimming took 8 bases from V and 0 from J; bases not matched to a gene: 21. Germline CDR1 SNHLY, CDR2 FYNNEI. CDR3 region: CASRPNARDRRTANYGYTF. The DNA for the CDR3 is TGTGCCAGCCGGCCGAATGCGAGGGACAGAAGAACGGCTAACTATGGCTACACCTTC.

A few counts support this clonotype. The CDR3 here is CSPRTANTNTGELFF. CDR3 DNA sequence: TGCAGTCCTCGGACAGCGAATACGAACACCGGGGAGCTGTTTTTT. This sequence joins TRBV20-1 and TRBJ2-2; the D gene is possibly TRBD1 (6 bases). Deletions cut 8 bases from V and 0 bases from J, with 16 bases between. The CDR3 is made up of 15 amino acids. Germline CDR1 reads DFQATT; CDR2 reads SNEGSKA (reference sequence).

This clonotype was seen at least ten times. The chain links TRBV11-2 to TRBJ2-1, with D perhaps TRBD1 (6 bases). The CDR3 runs to 17 residues. Looked up from germline, CDR1 is SGHAT and CDR2 is FQNNGV. Trimming stripped 3 bases from V and 2 bases from J, with 17 bases between. This CDR3 reads CASSLRSGQLAYNEQFF. DNA of the CDR3: TGTGCCAGCAGCTTGAGGTCCGGACAGCTGGCCTACAATGAGCAGTTCTTC.

This clonotype has at least ten counts. V usage is TRBV6-1 and J usage is TRBJ1-1, with D uncertain. V was cut by 6 bases and J by 4 bases, with 12 bases left in between. Germline V lookup: CDR1 MNHNS, CDR2 SASEGT. This CDR3 region has 13 residues. The CDR3 spells CASRLTRVTEAFF. The CDR3 DNA sequence: TGTGCCAGCAGGCTGACTCGGGTCACTGAAGCTTTCTTT.